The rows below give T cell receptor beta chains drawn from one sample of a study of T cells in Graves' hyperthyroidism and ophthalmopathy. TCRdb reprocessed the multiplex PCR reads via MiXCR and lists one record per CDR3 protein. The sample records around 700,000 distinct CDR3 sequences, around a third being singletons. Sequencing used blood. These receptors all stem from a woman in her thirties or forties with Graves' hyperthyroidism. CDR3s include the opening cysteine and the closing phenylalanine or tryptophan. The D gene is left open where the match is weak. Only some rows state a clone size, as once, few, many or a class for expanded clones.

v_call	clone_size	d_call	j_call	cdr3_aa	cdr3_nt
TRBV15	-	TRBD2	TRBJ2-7	CATSWRGTYNEQYF	TGTGCCACCAGCTGGCGGGGGACCTACAATGAGCAGTACTTC
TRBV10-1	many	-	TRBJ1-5	CASSEGARQPQHF	TGCGCCAGCAGTGAGGGGGCTCGGCAGCCCCAGCATTTT
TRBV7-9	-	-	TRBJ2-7	CASSQGNLIPPYEQYF	TGTGCCAGCAGCCAGGGCAACCTAATCCCCCCCTACGAGCAGTACTTC
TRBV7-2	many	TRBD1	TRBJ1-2	CASSSRQGEIRAYGYTF	TGTGCCAGCAGCTCTAGACAGGGAGAAATTCGGGCCTATGGCTACACCTTC
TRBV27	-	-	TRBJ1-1	CASSPIAGGTEAFF	TGTGCCAGCAGTCCGATAGCAGGCGGCACTGAAGCTTTCTTT
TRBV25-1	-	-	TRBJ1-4	CASSQQAATNEKLFF	TGTGCCAGCAGCCAACAGGCTGCAACTAATGAAAAACTGTTTTTT
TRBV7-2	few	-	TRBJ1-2	CASSLEKWSSGYTF	TGTGCCAGCAGCTTAGAAAAGTGGAGCAGTGGCTACACCTTC
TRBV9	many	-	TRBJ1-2	CASSSDVYYGYTF	TGTGCCAGCAGCTCGGACGTCTACTATGGCTACACCTTC
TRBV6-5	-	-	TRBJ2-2	CASKMANTGELFF	TGTGCCAGCAAAATGGCGAACACCGGGGAGCTGTTTTTT
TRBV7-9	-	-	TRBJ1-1	CASSSPGREAFF	TGTGCCAGCAGCTCACCAGGGCGGGAAGCTTTCTTT
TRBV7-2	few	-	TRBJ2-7	CASSPRKAPPYEQYF	TGTGCCAGCAGTCCACGTAAGGCCCCCCCCTACGAGCAGTACTTC
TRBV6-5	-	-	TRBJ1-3	CASSPRAGNTIYF	TGTGCCAGCAGTCCGAGGGCTGGAAACACCATATATTTT
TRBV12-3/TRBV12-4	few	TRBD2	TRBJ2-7	CASTGTSGSSYEQYF	TGTGCCAGCACCGGGACTAGCGGAAGCTCCTACGAGCAGTACTTC
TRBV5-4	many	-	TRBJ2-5	CASSPLDGQETQYF	TGTGCCAGCAGCCCCCTGGACGGCCAAGAGACCCAGTACTTC
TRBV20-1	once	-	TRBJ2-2	CSALSGSQTGEMSF	TGCAGTGCTCTATCAGGGTCACAAACCGGGGAGATGTCTTTT
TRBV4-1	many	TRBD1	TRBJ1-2	CASSQRTGGFSYGYTF	TGCGCCAGCAGCCAAAGGACAGGGGGGTTTAGCTATGGCTACACCTTC
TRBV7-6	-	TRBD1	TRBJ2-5	CASSVQGRLRETQYF	TGTGCCAGCAGTGTACAGGGGCGCTTGAGGGAGACCCAGTACTTC
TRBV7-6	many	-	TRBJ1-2	CASSLDPQGTGYGYTF	TGTGCCAGCAGCTTAGATCCCCAGGGAACAGGCTATGGCTACACCTTC
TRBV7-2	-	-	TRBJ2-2	CASSYETGRELFF	TGTGCCAGCAGCTATGAGACGGGACGGGAGCTGTTTTTT
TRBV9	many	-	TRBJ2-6	CASSGGADLASGANVLTF	TGTGCCAGCAGCGGGGGTGCCGATCTAGCGTCTGGGGCCAACGTCCTGACTTTC
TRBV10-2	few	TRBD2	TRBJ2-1	CASRSQAGTPYNEQFF	TGCGCCAGCAGGTCCCAAGCGGGGACGCCATACAATGAGCAGTTCTTC
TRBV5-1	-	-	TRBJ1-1	CASSTGGLLLSAEAFF	TGCGCCAGCAGCACTGGAGGCCTTTTGCTTAGCGCTGAAGCTTTCTTT
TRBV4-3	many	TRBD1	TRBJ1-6	CASSQNRGVNSPLHF	TGCGCCAGCAGCCAAAACAGGGGAGTAAATTCACCCCTCCACTTT
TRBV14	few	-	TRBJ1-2	CASSQERRDINGYTF	TGTGCCAGCAGCCAAGAAAGAAGGGACATAAATGGCTACACCTTC
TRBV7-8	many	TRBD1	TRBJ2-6	CASSDQTGVGANVLTF	TGTGCCAGCAGCGACCAAACAGGGGTCGGGGCCAACGTCCTGACTTTC
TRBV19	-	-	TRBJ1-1	CASSLLTANTEAFF	TGTGCCAGTAGTTTACTGACAGCGAACACTGAAGCTTTCTTT
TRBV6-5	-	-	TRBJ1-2	CASSYSARERDGYTF	TGTGCCAGCAGTTACTCGGCCAGGGAGCGGGATGGCTACACCTTC
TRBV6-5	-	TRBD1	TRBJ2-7	CASIPARDRGSEQYF	TGTGCCAGCATCCCCGCCCGGGACAGAGGATCCGAGCAGTACTTC
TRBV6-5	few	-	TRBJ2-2	CASSYRSTSNTGELFF	TGTGCCAGCAGTTATCGCAGCACTTCGAACACCGGGGAGCTGTTTTTT
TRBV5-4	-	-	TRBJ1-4	CASTMGRNEKLFF	TGTGCCAGCACTATGGGGAGGAATGAAAAACTGTTTTTT
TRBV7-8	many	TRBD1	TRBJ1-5	CASSLGQGRRNQPQHF	TGTGCCAGCAGCTTGGGACAGGGAAGAAGGAATCAGCCCCAGCATTTT
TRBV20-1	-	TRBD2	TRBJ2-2	CSAILPGRGWNTGELFF	TGCAGTGCTATCCTCCCCGGGCGGGGGTGGAACACCGGGGAGCTGTTTTTT
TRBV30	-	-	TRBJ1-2	CAWRDRTHASPGYTF	TGTGCCTGGAGGGACCGGACGCACGCCTCCCCTGGCTACACCTTC
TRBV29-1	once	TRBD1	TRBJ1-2	CSVAKETGRNGGYTF	TGCAGCGTAGCCAAGGAGACAGGGAGGAATGGAGGCTACACCTTC
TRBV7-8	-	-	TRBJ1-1	CASSQELPSIEAFF	TGTGCCAGCAGCCAAGAATTACCGAGCATTGAAGCTTTCTTT
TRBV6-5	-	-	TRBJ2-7	CASSYSTHGGEQYF	TGTGCCAGCAGTTACAGTACCCATGGGGGCGAGCAGTACTTC
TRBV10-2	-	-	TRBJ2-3	CASSPKGWTSTDTQYF	TGCGCCAGCAGTCCAAAGGGGTGGACGAGCACAGATACGCAGTATTTT
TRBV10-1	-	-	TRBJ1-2	CASSQVAWGSGYGYTF	TGTGCCAGCAGCCAAGTCGCCTGGGGCTCGGGGTATGGCTACACCTTC
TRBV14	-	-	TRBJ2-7	CASSQDTSLALGEQCF	TGTGCCAGCAGCCAAGATACCTCCCTAGCTCTTGGCGAGCAGTGCTTC
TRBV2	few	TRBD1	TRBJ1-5	CANSVPRGRLIGNQPQHF	TGTGCCAACAGTGTTCCCAGGGGGCGCTTGATAGGCAATCAGCCCCAGCATTTT
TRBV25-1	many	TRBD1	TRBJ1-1	CASSEEGAAALEAFF	TGTGCCAGCAGTGAGGAGGGGGCAGCCGCTCTTGAAGCTTTCTTT
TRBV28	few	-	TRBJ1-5	CASSFTGGGASNQPQHF	TGTGCCAGCAGTTTCACCGGGGGTGGGGCTAGCAATCAGCCCCAGCATTTT
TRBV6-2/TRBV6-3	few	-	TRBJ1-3	CASSYAAGGNTIYF	TGTGCCAGCAGTTACGCCGCAGGGGGAAACACCATATATTTT
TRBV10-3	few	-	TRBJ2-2	CASSVFPGGGVTNTGELFF	TGTGCCAGCAGTGTTTTCCCGGGCGGGGGCGTTACGAACACCGGGGAGCTGTTTTTT
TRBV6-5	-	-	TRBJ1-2	CASSYQRINYGYTF	TGTGCCAGCAGTTACCAGCGGATTAACTATGGCTACACCTTC
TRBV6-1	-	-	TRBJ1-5	CASSDPGGNQPQHF	TGTGCCAGCAGTGACCCCGGGGGCAATCAGCCCCAGCATTTT
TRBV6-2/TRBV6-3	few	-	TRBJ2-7	CASSPGTIEQYF	TGTGCCAGCAGCCCAGGGACGATCGAGCAGTACTTC
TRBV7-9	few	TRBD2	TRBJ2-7	CASSAGLAGGPPLSYEQYF	TGTGCCAGCAGCGCGGGACTAGCGGGGGGACCACCTCTCTCCTACGAGCAGTACTTC
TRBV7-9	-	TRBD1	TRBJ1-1	CASGAGQGYTEAFF	TGTGCCAGCGGCGCTGGACAGGGGTACACTGAAGCTTTCTTT
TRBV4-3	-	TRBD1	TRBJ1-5	CASSQGLGTVVNQPQHF	TGCGCCAGCAGCCAAGGGTTGGGGACAGTAGTCAATCAGCCCCAGCATTTT
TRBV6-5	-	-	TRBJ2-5	CASSYSRRAGNQETQYF	TGTGCCAGCAGTTACTCACGAAGAGCGGGTAACCAAGAGACCCAGTACTTC
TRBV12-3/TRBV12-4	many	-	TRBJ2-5	CASRGTASRETQYF	TGTGCCAGCAGAGGTACAGCCTCCCGAGAGACCCAGTACTTC
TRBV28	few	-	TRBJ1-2	CASRRGPYGYTF	TGTGCCAGCAGGCGGGGCCCCTATGGCTACACCTTC
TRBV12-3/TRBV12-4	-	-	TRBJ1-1	CASSLGGWMVREGTEAFF	TGTGCCAGCAGTTTAGGGGGGTGGATGGTCCGGGAGGGCACTGAAGCTTTCTTT
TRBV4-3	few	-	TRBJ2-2	CASNSQATGELFF	TGCGCCAGCAATAGTCAGGCCACCGGGGAGCTGTTTTTT
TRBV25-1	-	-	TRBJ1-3	CASVVSAAGNTIYF	TGTGCCAGCGTTGTTTCGGCAGCCGGAAACACCATATATTTT
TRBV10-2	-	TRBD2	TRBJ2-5	CASSRGTSGNQETQYF	TGCGCCAGCAGCAGAGGGACTAGCGGGAACCAAGAGACCCAGTACTTC
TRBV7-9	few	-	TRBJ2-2	CASSLVRGTNTGELFF	TGTGCCAGCAGCTTAGTTCGGGGTACGAACACCGGGGAGCTGTTTTTT
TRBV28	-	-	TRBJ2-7	CASRVLGDPYEQYF	TGTGCCAGCAGGGTATTAGGAGATCCCTACGAGCAGTACTTC
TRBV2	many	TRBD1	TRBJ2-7	CASSAGTGLWSRQYF	TGTGCCAGCAGTGCCGGGACAGGGTTATGGTCAAGGCAGTACTTC